This section outlines one T cell receptor (beta chain) sequence together with its context. As part of sample collection, lesional scalp punch biopsies and peripheral blood were taken from alopecia areata patients. Extracted RNA was reverse transcribed into cDNA, the sequencing template. The assay was immunoSEQ multiplex PCR, and TCRdb's table has in-frame clones only and misses some. Of approximately 12,000 clones detected, 60% appear once; the ten largest clones hold roughly 21%. The CDR3 consists of 13 residues. V dropped 1 base and J dropped 3 bases, with 6 bases sitting between them. Germline values: CDR1 KGHSH, CDR2 LQKENI. The data were obtained in a study of CD8+ T cells in alopecia areata.

Sequences were obtained from skin. The clonotype comes from a human donor with alopecia areata. This chain connects TRBV18 to TRBJ1-2; D is perhaps TRBD1 (5 bases). CDR3 nucleotide sequence: TGTGCCAGCTCACCACGGGGGGACTATGGCTACACCTTC. Its protein product is CASSPRGDYGYTF.